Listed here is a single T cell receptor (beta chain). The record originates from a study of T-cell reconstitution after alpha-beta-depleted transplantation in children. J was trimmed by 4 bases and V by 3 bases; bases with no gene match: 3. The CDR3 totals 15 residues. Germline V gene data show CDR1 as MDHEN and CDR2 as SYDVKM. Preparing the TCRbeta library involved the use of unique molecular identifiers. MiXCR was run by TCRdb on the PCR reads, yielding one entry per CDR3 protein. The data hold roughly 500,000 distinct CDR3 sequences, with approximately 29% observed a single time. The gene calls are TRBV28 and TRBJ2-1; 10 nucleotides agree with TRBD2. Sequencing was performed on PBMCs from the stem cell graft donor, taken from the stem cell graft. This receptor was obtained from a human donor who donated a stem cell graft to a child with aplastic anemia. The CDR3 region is CASSFASGSYNEQFF. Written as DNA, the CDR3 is TGTGCCAGCAGTTTTGCTAGCGGGAGTTACAATGAGCAGTTCTTC. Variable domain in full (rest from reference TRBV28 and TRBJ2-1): DVKVTQSSRYLVKRTGEKVFLECVQDMDHENMFWYRQDPGLGLRLIYFSYDVKMKEKGDIPEGYSVSREKKERFSLILESASTNQTSMYLCASSFASGSYNEQFFGPGTRLTVL.